Below, one TCR beta chain is given with its context. What it recognizes is unknown. The method was immunoSEQ multiplex PCR; TCRdb's version includes in-frame clones alone and lacks a portion of them. The repertoire consists of 34,000 or so clones, none detected only once. This sample was taken from a study of T cells after posttransplantation cyclophosphamide. Study conclusions and caveats: Donor CD8+ memory clones often dominated recipient blood repertoires at later times.

Peripheral blood was collected from the related graft donor on the marrow donation day. CDR1 is SGHTA, CDR2 FQGNSA, per germline. Trimming removed 5 bases at V and 0 bases at J, with 9 bases between. CDR3 size: 14 residues. The clonotype comes from a woman between 50 and 59 years old in good health and a related stem cell transplant donor. This chain links TRBV7-2 with TRBJ2-3; D is ambiguous. Sequenced sample: PBMCs. The CDR3 bases are TGTGCCAGCAGCAGGGTTACTAGCACAGATACGCAGTATTTT. Translated, it gives CASSRVTSTDTQYF.